These 24 T cell receptor beta chains share one sample of origin, sequenced in a study of tumor-infiltrating lymphocytes in localized non-small cell lung cancer. TCRdb's copy holds only in-frame clones and misses some; the assay was immunoSEQ multiplex PCR. The table records approximately 7,200 clones, about 57% of them present only once. Sequenced: lung tumor tissue. The receptors come from a human donor with non-small cell lung cancer.

This chain uses TRBV29-1 with TRBJ2-1; TRBD2 agrees at 13 bases. This CDR3 comprises 15 residues. J was trimmed by 7 bases and V by 5 bases; bases with no gene match: 8. The germline V gene has CDR1 SQVTM and CDR2 ANQGSEA. The CDR3 DNA sequence: TGCAGCGTTCCCCCACTAGCGGGAGGGATAAATGAGCAGTTCTTC. Translating it yields CSVPPLAGGINEQFF.

The genes are TRBV5-4 and TRBJ2-3; possibly TRBD2 for D (5 bases). CDR3 length: 13 amino acids. Trimming stripped 9 bases from V and 1 base from J, with 12 bases between. Germline lookup yields CDR1 SGHNT and CDR2 YYREEE (reference sequence). DNA for the CDR3: TGTGCCACCCTAACCGGGGGCACAGATACGCAGTATTTT. It yields the protein CATLTGGTDTQYF.

The chain has TRBV7-3 and TRBJ1-1, with 7 bases identical to TRBD1. This CDR3 contains 15 residues. J gave up 0 bases and V 2 bases, and 3 bases lay outside the gene matches. CDR1 and CDR2 from the germline V gene are SGHTA and FQGTGA. The CDR3 is CASSLYGQVNTEAFF. CDR3 coding DNA: TGTGCCAGCAGCTTATACGGACAGGTGAACACTGAAGCTTTCTTT.

The genes are TRBV7-9 and TRBJ1-6; D is undetermined. This CDR3 spans 15 amino acids. Trimming shortened V by 5 bases and J by 7 bases, and 15 bases separated the two germline ends. The V gene's germline CDR1 is SEHNR and CDR2 FQNEAQ (reference sequence). The CDR3 loop is CASSPGRAGNSPLHF. The CDR3, as DNA: TGTGCCAGCAGCCCCGGGCGGGCCGGGAATTCACCCCTCCACTTT.

The V call is TRBV6-6, the J call TRBJ2-2; D gene ambiguous. The germline V and J ends were trimmed by 0 bases and 1 base, with 3 bases remaining between them. This CDR3 is 14 amino acids long. CDR1 and CDR2 from the germline V gene are MNHNY and SVGAGI (reference sequence). The CDR3 loop is CASSYSKNTGELFF. The CDR3, as DNA: TGTGCCAGCAGTTACTCCAAGAACACCGGGGAGCTGTTTTTT.

The chain carries TRBV7-2 and TRBJ2-1, with D hard to call. Looked up from germline, CDR1 is SGHTA and CDR2 is FQGNSA. The CDR3 is 13 residues long. Deletions cut 1 base from V and 8 bases from J, with 9 bases between. CDR3 coding DNA: TGTGCCAGCAGCTTAGGAGGCACCGATGAGCAGTTCTTC. It translates to CASSLGGTDEQFF. The whole variable domain, remainder taken from reference TRBV7-2 and TRBJ2-1, is GAGVSQSPSNKVTEKGKDVELRCDPISGHTALYWYRQSLGQGLEFLIYFQGNSAPDKSGLPSDRFSAERTGGSVSTLTIQRTQQEDSAVYLCASSLGGTDEQFFGPGTRLTVL.

The CDR3: CASSYELLSPGSLNEKLFF. CDR3 DNA sequence: TGTGCCAGCAGCTACGAACTTCTATCTCCAGGGAGTCTAAATGAAAAACTGTTTTTT. The chain carries TRBV7-9 and TRBJ1-4; TRBD1 might be the D (5 bases). This CDR3 is built from 19 residues. Germline V gives CDR1 SEHNR, CDR2 FQNEAQ (reference sequence). V was shortened by 4 bases and J by 5 bases, with 26 bases between the two germline ends.

The rearrangement joins TRBV7-8 to TRBJ2-6; 10 nucleotides match TRBD2. The germline V gene has CDR1 SGHVS and CDR2 FQNEAQ. The V and J ends lost 1 base and 14 bases, in that order; junction bases with no gene match: 5. The CDR3 totals 14 residues. The CDR3 region is CASSLEAGGQLLTF. The CDR3 coding sequence is TGTGCCAGCAGCTTAGAAGCGGGAGGGCAACTCCTGACTTTC.

Only a few counts were recorded for this clone. The chain joins TRBV19 to TRBJ1-5; 11 bases are shared with TRBD1. Trimming at V came to 6 bases and at J to 5 bases, leaving 3 bases not matched to a gene. Looked up from germline, CDR1 is LNHDA and CDR2 is SQIVND (reference sequence). This CDR3 has 14 amino acids. The CDR3 nucleotides are TGTGCCAGTAGATGGGGACAGGGGGATCAGCCCCAGCATTTT. It is translated as CASRWGQGDQPQHF.

This sequence joins TRBV7-3 and TRBJ2-5; D not certain. V lost 9 bases to trimming and J lost 1 base, with 6 bases between them. The CDR3 is 11 amino acids. Germline V gene sequence: CDR1 SGHTA, CDR2 FQGTGA. CDR3 loop: CARDGQETQYF. CDR3 nucleotide sequence: TGTGCCAGGGACGGCCAAGAGACCCAGTACTTC.

V usage is TRBV25-1 and J usage is TRBJ1-1, with D tentatively TRBD1 (5 bases). The V gene's germline CDR1 is MGHDK and CDR2 SYGVNS. The V end lost 4 bases, the J end lost 1 base, and 10 bases lay between the germline ends. This CDR3 spans 14 amino acids. Here the CDR3 DNA reads TGTGCCAGCAGTGTGACAGTAGCGAACACTGAAGCTTTCTTT. This codes for CASSVTVANTEAFF.

The chain has TRBV4-3 and TRBJ2-5; D ambiguous. V shed 0 bases and J shed 1 base, with 9 bases lying between them. Germline V gene data show CDR1 as LGHNA and CDR2 as YSLEER. The CDR3 is 15 residues long. This chain's CDR3 is CASSQEARFQETQYF. The CDR3 DNA is TGCGCCAGCAGCCAAGAAGCCAGATTCCAAGAGACCCAGTACTTC.

This clone has only a few counts. The genes are TRBV9 and TRBJ1-1, with TRBD1 matching 7 bases. This CDR3 has 14 residues. CDR1 is SGDLS, CDR2 YYNGEE, per germline. V was clipped by 6 bases and J by 4 bases; unmatched bases: 9. The CDR3 nucleotides are TGTGCCAGCACACGACCCAGGGGGGGCACTGAAGCTTTCTTT. Its translation is CASTRPRGGTEAFF.

CDR3 coding DNA: TGTGCCAGCAGCACGACTAGCGGGGCATCCTACGAGCAGTACTTC. It encodes CASSTTSGASYEQYF. The V call is TRBV6-6, the J call TRBJ2-7, with TRBD2 identical over 11 bases. Germline V gene lookup returns CDR1 MNHNY and CDR2 SVGAGI (reference sequence). V trimming: 6 bases; J trimming: 1 base; junction bases outside the gene matches: 5. The CDR3 loop spans 15 amino acids.

The chain carries TRBV28 and TRBJ1-5; D might be TRBD1 (6 bases). V shed 5 bases and J shed 5 bases, with 16 bases lying between them. This CDR3 comprises 15 residues. Germline V lookup: CDR1 MDHEN, CDR2 SYDVKM. The CDR3 is CASSTIRTVDQPQHF. The CDR3 DNA reads as TGTGCCAGCAGTACTATAAGGACAGTAGATCAGCCCCAGCATTTT.

Only a few counts were recorded for this clone. The J gene is TRBJ1-1, the V gene TRBV5-4; maybe TRBD1 (5 bases). The germline V gene encodes CDR1 SGHNT and CDR2 YYREEE (reference sequence). The V and J ends lost 4 bases and 0 bases respectively, with 19 bases between them. The CDR3 runs 17 residues. CDR3 sequence: CASSQEGGGSMNTEAFF. The CDR3 DNA follows: TGTGCCAGCAGCCAAGAAGGCGGGGGATCGATGAACACTGAAGCTTTCTTT.

This chain joins TRBV28 and TRBJ2-2, with D possibly matching TRBD1 (6 bases). Between the trimmed V and J ends, which lost 7 bases and 0 bases, there was a span of 15 bases. Germline V CDR1 and CDR2: MDHEN, SYDVKM. This CDR3 spans 16 amino acids. The CDR3 DNA is TGTGCCAGCACCTTCGGACAGCGAGCGAACACCGGGGAGCTGTTTTTT. It yields the protein CASTFGQRANTGELFF.

This clone has a handful of counts. This rearrangement joins TRBV19 to TRBJ1-2; D might be TRBD1 (6 bases). Germline values: CDR1 LNHDA, CDR2 SQIVND (reference sequence). CDR3 length: 14 residues. Trimming left V 6 bases short and J 6 bases short, with 17 bases between. The CDR3 sequence: CASRYQGTQDGYTF. The CDR3, as DNA: TGTGCCAGTAGATATCAGGGGACTCAGGATGGCTACACCTTC.

V and J are TRBV7-2 and TRBJ1-6; the D gene is possibly TRBD1 (6 bases). Germline CDR1 SGHTA, CDR2 FQGNSA. Deletions cut 5 bases from V and 6 bases from J, with 14 bases between. The CDR3 is made up of 15 amino acids. The CDR3 region has the DNA TGTGCCAGCAGCCCGAGCAGGGGAACTAATTCACCCCTCCACTTT. This codes for CASSPSRGTNSPLHF.

This clone was observed a few times. The chain couples TRBV4-1 to TRBJ1-4; 10 bases fit TRBD1. Germline-derived CDR1 and CDR2 are MGHRA and YSYEKL. The CDR3 is made up of 16 amino acids. V was pared by 4 bases and J by 5 bases, with 7 bases of the junction left unmatched. The CDR3 is CASSPTGGETNEKLFF. The CDR3, as DNA: TGCGCCAGCAGCCCGACAGGGGGCGAAACCAATGAAAAACTGTTTTTT.

This chain connects TRBV7-9 to TRBJ2-7, with 10 bases that match TRBD1. Germline CDR1 SEHNR, CDR2 FQNEAQ (reference sequence). This CDR3 has 14 residues. V shed 4 bases, J shed 5 bases, and the junction held 5 bases outside the gene matches. CDR3 coding DNA: TGTGCCAGCAGCTCACCCGGGACAGGGGACGAGCAGTACTTC. It codes for CASSSPGTGDEQYF.

The V gene is TRBV6-6, the J gene TRBJ2-5; TRBD2 matches at 7 bases. This CDR3 has 14 amino acids. J was trimmed by 1 base and V by 6 bases; bases with no gene match: 5. Germline-derived CDR1 and CDR2 are MNHNY and SVGAGI (reference sequence). The CDR3 DNA sequence: TGTGCCAGCAGGGACTGGGGGGGCCAAGAGACCCAGTACTTC. It translates to CASRDWGGQETQYF.

By frequency in the sample, this clone is medium-sized. V and J are TRBV7-9 and TRBJ1-2; D is perhaps TRBD1 (5 bases). Trimming left V 2 bases short and J 2 bases short, with 12 bases between. The CDR3 has 15 amino acids. Germline V gene data show CDR1 as SEHNR and CDR2 as FQNEAQ (reference sequence). The CDR3 sequence is CASSLSGTENYGYTF. In DNA form, the CDR3 reads TGTGCCAGCAGCTTAAGTGGGACCGAGAACTATGGCTACACCTTC.

This chain uses TRBV30 with TRBJ2-5; weak D call: TRBD1 (6 bases). The germline gives CDR1 GTSNPN, CDR2 SVGIG (reference sequence). The CDR3 has 13 residues. With 2 bases removed from V and 2 bases from J, the gap between germline ends came to 9 bases. Written as DNA, the CDR3 is TGTGCCTGGAGTTCAGGGGTTCAAGAGACCCAGTACTTC. Protein sequence: CAWSSGVQETQYF. Full variable domain (rest looked up from reference TRBV30 and TRBJ2-5): SQTIHQWPATLVQPVGSPLSLECTVEGTSNPNLYWYRQAAGRGLQLLFYSVGIGQISSEVPQNLSASRPQDRQFILSSKKLLLSDSGFYLCAWSSGVQETQYFGPGTRLLVL.